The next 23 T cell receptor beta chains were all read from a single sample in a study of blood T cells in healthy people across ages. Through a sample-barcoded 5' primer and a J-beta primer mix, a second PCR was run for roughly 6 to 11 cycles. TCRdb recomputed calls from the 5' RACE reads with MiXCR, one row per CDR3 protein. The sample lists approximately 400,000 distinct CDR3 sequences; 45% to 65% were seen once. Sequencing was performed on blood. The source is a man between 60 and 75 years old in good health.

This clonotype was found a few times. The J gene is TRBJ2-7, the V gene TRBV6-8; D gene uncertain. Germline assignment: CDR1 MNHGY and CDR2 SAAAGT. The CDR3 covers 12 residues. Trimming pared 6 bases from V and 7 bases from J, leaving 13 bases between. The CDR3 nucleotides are TGTGCCAGCAGAGGCAGCTTATGGGAGCAGTACTTC. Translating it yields CASRGSLWEQYF.

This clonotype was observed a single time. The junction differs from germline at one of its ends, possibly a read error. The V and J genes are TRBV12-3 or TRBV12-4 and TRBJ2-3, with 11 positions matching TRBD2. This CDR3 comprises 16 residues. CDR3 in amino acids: CASSHWTSGRGDAQYF. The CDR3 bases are TGTGCCAGCAGTCACTGGACTAGCGGGCGTGGAGATGCGCAGTATTTT.

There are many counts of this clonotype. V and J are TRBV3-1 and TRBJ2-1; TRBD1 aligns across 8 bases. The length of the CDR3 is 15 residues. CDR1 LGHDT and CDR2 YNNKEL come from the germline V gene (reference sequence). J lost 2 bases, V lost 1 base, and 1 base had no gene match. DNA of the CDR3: TGTGCCAGCAGCCAAGGGACAGGGACCTACAATGAGCAGTTCTTC. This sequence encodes CASSQGTGTYNEQFF.

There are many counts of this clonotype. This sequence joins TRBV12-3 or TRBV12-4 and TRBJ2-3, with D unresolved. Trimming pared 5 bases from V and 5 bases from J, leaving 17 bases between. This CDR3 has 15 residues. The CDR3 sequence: CASSRDRTPKDTQYF. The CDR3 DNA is TGTGCCAGCAGTCGAGATCGGACCCCCAAAGATACGCAGTATTTT.

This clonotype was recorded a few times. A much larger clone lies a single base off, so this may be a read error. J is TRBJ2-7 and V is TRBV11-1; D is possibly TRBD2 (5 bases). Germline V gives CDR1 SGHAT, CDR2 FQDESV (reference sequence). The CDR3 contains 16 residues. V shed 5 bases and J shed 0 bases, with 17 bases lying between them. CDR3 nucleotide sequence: TGTGCCAGCAGCCCCTCCCGGGGAGCGGCCTCCTACGAGCAGTACTTC. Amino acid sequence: CASSPSRGAASYEQYF.

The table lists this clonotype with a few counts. The CDR3 loop reads CASSDPRGDGYTF. The CDR3, as DNA: TGTGCCAGCAGTGACCCGAGAGGGGATGGCTACACCTTC. The chain is built from TRBV6-6 and TRBJ1-2, with D maybe TRBD1 (5 bases). Germline loops: CDR1 MNHNY, CDR2 SVGAGI (reference sequence). The CDR3 totals 13 residues. V lost 5 bases, J lost 6 bases, and 13 bases lay in between.

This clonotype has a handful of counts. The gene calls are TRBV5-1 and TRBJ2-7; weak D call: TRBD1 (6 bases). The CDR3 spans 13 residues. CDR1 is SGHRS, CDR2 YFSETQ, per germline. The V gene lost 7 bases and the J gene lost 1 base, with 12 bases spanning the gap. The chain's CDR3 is CASRRQDSYEQYF. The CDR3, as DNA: TGCGCCAGCCGCCGACAGGATTCCTACGAGCAGTACTTC.

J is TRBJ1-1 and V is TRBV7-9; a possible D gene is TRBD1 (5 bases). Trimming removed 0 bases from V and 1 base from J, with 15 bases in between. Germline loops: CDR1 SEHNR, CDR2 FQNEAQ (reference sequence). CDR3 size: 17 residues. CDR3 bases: TGTGCCAGCAGCTTAGCGGGGTGGGGCAATCCGAACACTGAAGCTTTCTTT. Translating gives CASSLAGWGNPNTEAFF.

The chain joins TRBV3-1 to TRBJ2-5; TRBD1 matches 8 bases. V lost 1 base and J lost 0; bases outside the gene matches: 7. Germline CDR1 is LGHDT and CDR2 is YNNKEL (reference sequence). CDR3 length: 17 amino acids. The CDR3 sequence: CASSQVVTGAYQETQYF. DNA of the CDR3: TGTGCCAGCAGCCAAGTCGTGACAGGGGCCTACCAAGAGACCCAGTACTTC.

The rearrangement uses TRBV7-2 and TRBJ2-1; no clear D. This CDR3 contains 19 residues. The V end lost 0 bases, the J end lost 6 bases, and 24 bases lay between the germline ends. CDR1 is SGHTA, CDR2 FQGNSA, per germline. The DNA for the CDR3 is TGTGCCAGCAGCTTAGCGCCTCCCGGTATGGGATCGAGTATCAATGAGCAGTTCTTC. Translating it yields CASSLAPPGMGSSINEQFF.

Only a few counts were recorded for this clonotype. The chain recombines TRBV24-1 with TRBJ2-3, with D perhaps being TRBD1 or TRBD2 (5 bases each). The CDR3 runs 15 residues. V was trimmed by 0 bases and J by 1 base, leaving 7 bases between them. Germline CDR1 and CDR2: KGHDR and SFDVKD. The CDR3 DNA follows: TGTGCCACCAGTGATTTGCTGGGGGGCACAGATACGCAGTATTTT. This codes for CATSDLLGGTDTQYF.

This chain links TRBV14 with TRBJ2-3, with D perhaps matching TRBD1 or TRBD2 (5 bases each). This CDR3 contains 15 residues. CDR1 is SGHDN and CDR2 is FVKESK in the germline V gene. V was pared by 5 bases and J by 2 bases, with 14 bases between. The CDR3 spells CASSGTTQNTDTQYF. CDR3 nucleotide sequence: TGTGCCAGCAGCGGGACCACACAAAACACAGATACGCAGTATTTT. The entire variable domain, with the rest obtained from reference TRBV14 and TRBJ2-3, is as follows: EAGVTQFPSHSVIEKGQTVTLRCDPISGHDNLYWYRRVMGKEIKFLLHFVKESKQDESGMPNNRFLAERTGGTYSTLKVQPAELEDSGVYFCASSGTTQNTDTQYFGPGTRLTVL.

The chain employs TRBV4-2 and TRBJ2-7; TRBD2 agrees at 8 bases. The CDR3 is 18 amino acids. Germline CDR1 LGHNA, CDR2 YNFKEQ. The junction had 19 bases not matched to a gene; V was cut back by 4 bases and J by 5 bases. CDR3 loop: CASSPILGTGTSPNEQYF. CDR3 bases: TGTGCCAGCAGCCCTATTCTCGGAACCGGGACTAGTCCTAACGAGCAGTACTTC.

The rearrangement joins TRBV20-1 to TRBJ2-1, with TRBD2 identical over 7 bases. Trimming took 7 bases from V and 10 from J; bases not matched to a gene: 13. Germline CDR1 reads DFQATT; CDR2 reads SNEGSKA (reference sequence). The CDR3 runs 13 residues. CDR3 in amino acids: CSVGRGYGGEQFF. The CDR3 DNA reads TGCAGTGTTGGGAGGGGCTATGGGGGGGAGCAGTTCTTC.

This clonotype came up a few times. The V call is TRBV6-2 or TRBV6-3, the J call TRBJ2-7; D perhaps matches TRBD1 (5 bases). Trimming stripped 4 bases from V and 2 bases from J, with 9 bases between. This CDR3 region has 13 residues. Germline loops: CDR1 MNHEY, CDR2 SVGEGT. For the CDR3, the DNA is TGTGCCAGCAGTTCGACAGCCCCCTACGAGCAGTACTTC. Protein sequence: CASSSTAPYEQYF.

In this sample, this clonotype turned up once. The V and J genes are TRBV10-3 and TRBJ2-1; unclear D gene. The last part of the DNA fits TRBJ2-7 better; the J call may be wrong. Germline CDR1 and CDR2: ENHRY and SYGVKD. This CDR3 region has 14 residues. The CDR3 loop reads CAISESTARHEQYF. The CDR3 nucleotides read TGTGCCATCAGTGAGTCGACGGCACGCCACGAGCAGTACTTC.

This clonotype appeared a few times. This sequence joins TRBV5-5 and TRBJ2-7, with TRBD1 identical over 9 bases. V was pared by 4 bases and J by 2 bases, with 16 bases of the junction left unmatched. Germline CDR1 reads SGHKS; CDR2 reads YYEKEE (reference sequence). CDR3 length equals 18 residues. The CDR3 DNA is TGTGCCAGCAGCGTTAGATACCGGGACAGGGTGCTGCCCTACGAGCAGTACTTC. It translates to CASSVRYRDRVLPYEQYF.

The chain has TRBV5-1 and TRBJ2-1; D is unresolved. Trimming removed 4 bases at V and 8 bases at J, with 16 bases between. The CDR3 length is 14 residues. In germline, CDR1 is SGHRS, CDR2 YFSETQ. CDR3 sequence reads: CASSLRTAHHEQFF. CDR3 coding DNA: TGCGCCAGCAGCCTAAGGACGGCCCACCATGAGCAGTTCTTC.

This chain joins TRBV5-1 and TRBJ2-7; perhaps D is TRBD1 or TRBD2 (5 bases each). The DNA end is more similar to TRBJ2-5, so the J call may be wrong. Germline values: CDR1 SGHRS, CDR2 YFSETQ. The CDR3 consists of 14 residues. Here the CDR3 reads CASSSGRNQETQYF. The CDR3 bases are TGCGCCAGCAGCTCGGGACGGAACCAAGAGACCCAGTACTTC.

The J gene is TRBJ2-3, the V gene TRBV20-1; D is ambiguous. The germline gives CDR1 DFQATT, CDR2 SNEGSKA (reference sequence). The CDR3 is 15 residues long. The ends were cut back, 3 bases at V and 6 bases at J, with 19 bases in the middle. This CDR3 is CSASQSGRFGDTQYF. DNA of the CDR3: TGCAGTGCTAGTCAATCTGGGCGGTTCGGGGATACGCAGTATTTT.

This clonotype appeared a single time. The DNA for the CDR3 is TGTGCCAGCTCGACCGGGGTAGGCCCCTACGAGCAGTACTTC. It is translated as CASSTGVGPYEQYF. The gene calls are TRBV28 and TRBJ2-4, with D possibly being TRBD2 (5 bases). The DNA end is more similar to TRBJ2-7, so the J call may be wrong. Germline V CDR1 and CDR2: MDHEN, SYDVKM. The CDR3 is 14 amino acids.

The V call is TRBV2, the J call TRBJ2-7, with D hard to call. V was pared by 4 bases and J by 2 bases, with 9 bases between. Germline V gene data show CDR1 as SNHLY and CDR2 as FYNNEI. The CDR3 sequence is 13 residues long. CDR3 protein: CASSGDFAYEQYF. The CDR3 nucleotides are TGTGCCAGCAGTGGAGACTTTGCCTACGAGCAGTACTTC.

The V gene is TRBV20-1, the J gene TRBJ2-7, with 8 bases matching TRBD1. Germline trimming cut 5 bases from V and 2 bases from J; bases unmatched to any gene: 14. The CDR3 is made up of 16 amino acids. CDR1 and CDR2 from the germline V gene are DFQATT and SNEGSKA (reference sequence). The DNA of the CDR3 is TGCAGTGCTCAGGACAGGGAAAGTAGTGCGGCCTACGAGCAGTACTTC. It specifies CSAQDRESSAAYEQYF.